This T cell receptor beta chain came from a study of T-cell reconstitution after alpha-beta-depleted transplantation in children. Study-level points and caveats: Elevated TCRbeta diversity at day 60 was traced, in some patients, to surviving recipient T cells and thymic progenitors. After one year, T-cell counts and TCRbeta diversity mostly came from new T cells. By about two months after transplant, alpha-beta T cells reportedly arose from several hundred graft clones that had expanded.

This CDR3 contains 15 residues. Germline lookup yields CDR1 SGHVS and CDR2 FQNEAQ. V lost 4 bases, J lost 4 bases, and 14 bases lay in between. Comment on this clonotype: Its antigen is currently unknown.

A TCRbeta library incorporating unique molecular identifiers was prepared. TCRdb independently ran MiXCR on the PCR reads; one entry per CDR3 protein. Among 440,000 or so distinct CDR3 sequences listed, over 40% were seen once. V is TRBV7-8 and J is TRBJ2-1; a possible D gene is TRBD1 (5 bases). The sequencing here drew on PBMCs, taken before TCRalphabeta/CD19-depleted stem cell transplant. This receptor was obtained from a girl aged 2 to 10 with aplastic anemia, due to receive a stem cell transplant. Here the CDR3 DNA reads TGTGCCAGCAGCTGGGGCGTCGGCCCTTACAATGAGCAGTTCTTC. Its protein product is CASSWGVGPYNEQFF. The variable domain in full, with the rest retrieved from reference TRBV7-8 and TRBJ2-1, is GAGVSQSPRYKVAKRGQDVALRCDPISGHVSLFWYQQALGQGPEFLTYFQNEAQLDKSGLPSDRFFAERPEGSVSTLKIQRTQQEDSAVYLCASSWGVGPYNEQFFGPGTRLTVL.